The 29 T cell receptor beta chains listed next were all sequenced from one sample in a study of cytomegalovirus exposure and HLA in healthy donors. Amplification used 60 Vbeta primers and 13 Jbeta primers. Produced via immunoSEQ multiplex PCR; TCRdb's table is partial and in-frame only. The data contain over 110,000 clones, 75% to 85% of them singletons. Sequenced input: PBMCs. The receptors come from a female donor in good health and CMV-seronegative.

The chain links TRBV11-3 to TRBJ2-1; 7 positions match TRBD2. The CDR3 is 12 amino acids. The germline V gene has CDR1 SGHNT and CDR2 YENEEA. The V segment lost 0 bases and the J segment 15 bases; nucleotides outside the gene matches: 5. CDR3 sequence reads: CASSLESGRPFF. The DNA of the CDR3 is TGTGCCAGCAGCTTAGAATCCGGGAGGCCGTTCTTC.

V is TRBV7-9 and J is TRBJ2-3, with a weak D call TRBD2 (5 bases). This CDR3 region has 14 residues. Germline CDR1 reads SEHNR; CDR2 reads FQNEAQ (reference sequence). Trimming stripped 6 bases from V and 4 bases from J, with 14 bases between. The CDR3 loop reads CASRRAAEADTQYF. CDR3 bases: TGTGCCAGCAGACGCGCAGCGGAGGCAGATACGCAGTATTTT.

In its sample, this clone was seen a few times. The chain combines TRBV6-5 with TRBJ1-4; TRBD1 agrees at 9 bases. The CDR3 sequence is 13 residues long. CDR1 is MNHEY, CDR2 SVGAGI, per germline. The V and J ends lost 7 bases and 6 bases, in that order; junction bases with no gene match: 3. CDR3 sequence (DNA): TGTGCCAGCACGGGACAGGGTGATGAAAAACTGTTTTTT. Protein: CASTGQGDEKLFF.

V is TRBV19 and J is TRBJ2-5; 10 bases agree with TRBD2. Germline V CDR1 and CDR2: LNHDA, SQIVND (reference sequence). The J segment lost 5 bases and the V segment lost 9 bases, leaving 3 bases of the junction unmatched. The CDR3 extends over 12 amino acids. CDR3 nucleotides: TGTGCCAGCAAAGCGGGAGGGGAGACCCAGTACTTC. Protein: CASKAGGETQYF.

This clone was recorded only once. V usage is TRBV4-1 and J usage is TRBJ2-3; TRBD1 agrees at 7 bases. CDR3 length: 16 amino acids. The junction had 8 bases not matched to a gene; V was cut back by 3 bases and J by 2 bases. The germline CDR1 and CDR2 sequences are MGHRA and YSYEKL. CDR3 sequence: CASSHLQGESTDTQYF. CDR3 bases: TGCGCCAGCAGCCATCTCCAGGGGGAGTCCACAGATACGCAGTATTTT.

The chain has TRBV19 and TRBJ2-5; 8 nucleotides agree with TRBD2. Per the germline V gene, CDR1 is LNHDA and CDR2 is SQIVND (reference sequence). V lost 6 bases and J lost 2; bases outside the gene matches: 8. The CDR3 is 15 amino acids. The CDR3 sequence: CASSPRRGGQETQYF. The CDR3 DNA sequence: TGTGCCAGTAGCCCCCGACGGGGGGGACAAGAGACCCAGTACTTC.

This sequence joins TRBV30 and TRBJ2-5, with D possibly being TRBD1 (5 bases). Looked up from germline, CDR1 is GTSNPN and CDR2 is SVGIG (reference sequence). The CDR3 has 13 amino acids. V was pared by 0 bases and J by 3 bases, with 8 bases between. CDR3 sequence (DNA): TGTGCCTGGAGTGTACGCAGGGAAGAGACCCAGTACTTC. This translates into CAWSVRREETQYF.

V is TRBV5-1 and J is TRBJ2-2, with D perhaps TRBD2 (5 bases). Germline assignment: CDR1 SGHRS and CDR2 YFSETQ. V shed 3 bases and J shed 5 bases, with 11 bases lying between them. There are 14 residues in the CDR3. The CDR3 spells CASSSLAETGELFF. CDR3 bases: TGCGCCAGCAGCTCCCTAGCCGAAACCGGGGAGCTGTTTTTT.

CDR3 coding DNA: TGTGCCACCAGCAGGGACAGGGCTGGGTACGAGCAGTACTTC. Encoded protein: CATSRDRAGYEQYF. This chain links TRBV15 with TRBJ2-7; 8 bases are a match to TRBD1. The V gene's germline CDR1 is LNHNV and CDR2 YYDKDF (reference sequence). This CDR3 spans 14 amino acids. The V gene end was trimmed by 3 bases and the J gene end by 4 bases; junction bases not matched to a gene: 5.

This clone is a singleton in its sample. J is TRBJ2-3 and V is TRBV29-1; D call uncertain. Germline assignment: CDR1 SQVTM and CDR2 ANQGSEA. CDR3 length: 13 amino acids. The CDR3 bases are TGCACCTATCTTGAACGTTCTTGGGATACGCAGTATTTT. Its translation: CTYLERSWDTQYF.

This chain joins TRBV25-1 and TRBJ2-1; TRBD2 matches at 13 bases. V lost 3 bases, J lost 7 bases, and 9 bases stayed unmatched. Germline values: CDR1 MGHDK, CDR2 SYGVNS. CDR3 length equals 17 residues. CDR3 sequence (DNA): TGTGCCAGCAGTGACACTAGCGGGGGGGCGGGTGAAAATGAGCAGTTCTTC. It encodes CASSDTSGGAGENEQFF. The full variable domain, rest sourced from reference TRBV25-1 and TRBJ2-1, is EADIYQTPRYLVIGTGKKITLECSQTMGHDKMYWYQQDPGMELHLIHYSYGVNSTEKGDLSSESTVSRIRTEHFPLTLESARPSHTSQYLCASSDTSGGAGENEQFFGPGTRLTVL.

The V call is TRBV6-1, the J call TRBJ1-4; TRBD1 might be the D (6 bases). Germline assignment: CDR1 MNHNS and CDR2 SASEGT. CDR3 length: 15 residues. The V end lost 6 bases, the J end lost 8 bases, and 19 bases lay between the germline ends. The CDR3 sequence: CASRPTGTLEEKLFF. In nucleotides, the CDR3 is TGTGCCAGCAGGCCCACCGGGACACTGGAAGAAAAACTGTTTTTT.

The chain is built from TRBV19 and TRBJ1-4, with D unclear. The CDR3 is 17 amino acids. The germline V gene encodes CDR1 LNHDA and CDR2 SQIVND (reference sequence). V was trimmed by 3 bases and J by 0 bases, leaving 14 bases between them. CDR3: CASSMDPPGATNEKLFF. CDR3 bases: TGTGCCAGTAGTATGGACCCTCCCGGGGCAACTAATGAAAAACTGTTTTTT.

This chain joins TRBV29-1 and TRBJ2-5; maybe TRBD1 (6 bases). Trimming stripped 6 bases from V and 13 bases from J, with 18 bases between. Per the germline V gene, CDR1 is SQVTM and CDR2 is ANQGSEA. The CDR3 sequence is 11 residues long. Written as DNA, the CDR3 is TGCAGCGTGGATACAGGGCCGCCCCGGTACTTC. It translates to CSVDTGPPRYF.

The chain employs TRBV25-1 and TRBJ1-1; 8 nucleotides line up with TRBD1. CDR3 length: 18 residues. J lost 4 bases, V lost 7 bases, and 20 bases had no gene match. Germline V gives CDR1 MGHDK, CDR2 SYGVNS. CDR3 in amino acids: CASTTSDRGQLGGTEAFF. In DNA, the CDR3 is TGTGCCAGCACAACCTCCGACAGGGGACAGCTTGGTGGCACTGAAGCTTTCTTT.

This clone was observed once. This chain uses TRBV5-6 with TRBJ1-5, with D possibly matching TRBD1 (5 bases). The V gene lost 4 bases and the J gene lost 6 bases, with 14 bases spanning the gap. The V gene's germline CDR1 is SGHDT and CDR2 YYEEEE. The CDR3 spans 14 residues. CDR3 residues: CASSLGGGFQPQHF. For the CDR3, the DNA is TGTGCCAGCAGCCTTGGGGGGGGATTTCAGCCCCAGCATTTT.

This chain connects TRBV4-3 to TRBJ1-2; the match to TRBD1 covers 7 bases. V dropped 0 bases and J dropped 1; count of bases not matched to a gene: 2. Per the germline V gene, CDR1 is LGHNA and CDR2 is YSLEER. The CDR3 runs 15 residues. DNA for the CDR3: TGCGCCAGCAGCCAAGAAGGGACAGTTAACTATGGCTACACCTTC. Translated: CASSQEGTVNYGYTF.

The chain couples TRBV7-2 to TRBJ2-5, with 11 bases fitting TRBD2. The V and J ends lost 4 bases and 5 bases, in that order; junction bases with no gene match: 9. CDR3 size: 16 residues. CDR1 SGHTA and CDR2 FQGNSA come from the germline V gene. CDR3 sequence: CASSSRSGGASETQYF. The CDR3 DNA reads TGTGCCAGCAGCTCCCGTAGCGGGGGGGCCTCGGAGACCCAGTACTTC.

J is TRBJ2-5 and V is TRBV5-4; D is possibly TRBD2 (5 bases). CDR3 size: 12 residues. Trimming left V 5 bases short and J 4 bases short, with 9 bases between. Germline-derived CDR1 and CDR2 are SGHNT and YYREEE (reference sequence). CDR3: CASSSGGETQYF. CDR3 DNA sequence: TGTGCCAGCAGTTCCGGAGGAGAGACCCAGTACTTC.

V gene TRBV7-6 combines with J gene TRBJ2-7, with a tentative D call TRBD1 (5 bases). The CDR3 extends over 13 amino acids. Germline V lookup: CDR1 SGHVS, CDR2 FNYEAQ. Trimming took 4 bases from V and 4 from J, leaving 11 bases between them. CDR3 sequence reads: CASSWLTDYEQYF. The CDR3, as DNA: TGTGCCAGCAGCTGGTTGACAGATTACGAGCAGTACTTC.

The gene calls are TRBV7-2 and TRBJ2-7; 8 bases match TRBD1. From germline, CDR1 is SGHTA and CDR2 FQGNSA. CDR3 length: 16 residues. V shed 3 bases, J shed 4 bases, and the junction held 11 bases outside the gene matches. The CDR3 DNA reads as TGTGCCAGCAGCTTGACAGGGGCGGTGGGTGCTTACGAGCAGTACTTC. This codes for CASSLTGAVGAYEQYF.

The chain employs TRBV4-3 and TRBJ2-5; possible D gene TRBD2, 5 bases. V was trimmed by 0 bases and J by 4 bases, leaving 9 bases between them. The germline gives CDR1 LGHNA, CDR2 YSLEER. This CDR3 contains 14 residues. In DNA form, the CDR3 reads TGCGCCAGCAGCCAAGATCACGAGGGAGAGACCCAGTACTTC. Protein product: CASSQDHEGETQYF.

The rearrangement uses TRBV7-2 and TRBJ2-6; TRBD2 matches 14 bases. The length of the CDR3 is 17 residues. Germline-derived CDR1 and CDR2 are SGHTA and FQGNSA. With V trimmed by 6 bases and J by 4 bases, 5 bases remained unmatched. CDR3 in DNA: TGTGCCAGCAGTTCGGGACTAGCGGGAGACGGGGCCAACGTCCTGACTTTC. As protein: CASSSGLAGDGANVLTF.

V and J are TRBV6-1 and TRBJ2-3; 7 nucleotides agree with TRBD1. After removal of 11 bases from V and 2 bases from J, the junction contained 4 bases not matched to a gene. The CDR3 loop spans 12 amino acids. Germline V gene lookup returns CDR1 MNHNS and CDR2 SASEGT. The CDR3 sequence is CAEQGPTDTQYF. CDR3 nucleotide sequence: TGTGCCGAACAGGGGCCCACAGATACGCAGTATTTT.

V and J are TRBV5-1 and TRBJ2-5, with 7 bases that match TRBD2. The germline gives CDR1 SGHRS, CDR2 YFSETQ. CDR3 size: 17 residues. The V segment lost 4 bases and the J segment 2 bases; nucleotides outside the gene matches: 14. This CDR3 is CASSPDPSGGGQETQYF. Here the CDR3 DNA reads TGCGCCAGCAGCCCTGACCCTAGCGGTGGGGGGCAAGAGACCCAGTACTTC.

About this clone: The junction and the germline gene differ at one end; a read error may be behind it. The CDR3 region is CASSLSGGRGTDTQYF. DNA for the CDR3: TGTGCTAGCAGCCTCTCGGGGGGGAGGGGAACAGATACGCAGTATTTT. The gene calls are TRBV7-7 and TRBJ2-3, with 8 bases aligning to TRBD2. There are 16 residues in the CDR3. CDR1 SSHAT and CDR2 FNYEAQ come from the germline V gene (reference sequence).

This chain uses TRBV6-4 with TRBJ1-2; D might be TRBD1 (5 bases). CDR1 and CDR2 (germline): MRHNA, SNTAGT. The germline V and J ends were trimmed by 2 bases and 7 bases, with 8 bases remaining between them. The CDR3 spans 12 residues. CDR3 sequence: CASSDRGSGYTF. In nucleotides, the CDR3 is TGTGCCAGCAGTGACCGGGGGAGTGGCTACACCTTC.

This sequence joins TRBV11-2 and TRBJ2-3; 8 bases align to TRBD2. The length of the CDR3 is 16 residues. Germline CDR1 and CDR2: SGHAT and FQNNGV. J lost 1 base, V lost 2 bases, and 5 bases had no gene match. The CDR3 is CASSLSRGGGTDTQYF. The CDR3, as DNA: TGTGCCAGCAGCTTATCCCGGGGGGGAGGCACAGATACGCAGTATTTT.

The chain carries TRBV4-1 and TRBJ1-6, with 9 bases lining up with TRBD1. The V and J ends lost 0 bases and 4 bases, in that order; junction bases with no gene match: 4. Germline CDR1 reads MGHRA; CDR2 reads YSYEKL. CDR3 length: 17 residues. This CDR3 reads CASSQEDRGGYNSPLHF. The CDR3 bases are TGCGCCAGCAGCCAAGAGGACAGGGGTGGTTATAATTCACCCCTCCACTTT.